This record covers a single T cell receptor (beta chain). Its antigen target is currently unknown. No quality values exist for individual bases; no much larger clone is one base distant. TCRdb lists the instrument as Illumina HiSeq 1500. TCRdb reran the public reads through fastp at Q25 and MiXCR, keeping productive beta chains. Entries are consolidated by CDR3 protein sequence, retaining the most common genes and DNA. For this sample the table gives 340,000 or so distinct CDR3 sequences, of which 25% were detected only once. Clones ranked in the top ten supply 10% to 15% of the sample. Reading from cysteine to phenylalanine, the CDR3 counts 16 amino acids. Only the CDR3 portion is preserved as DNA: 48 bases, with reading frame beginning at the first base. V was cut back by 1 base and J by 1 base, leaving a gap of 13 bases between them. CDR1 and CDR2 were assigned from the germline V gene as SGHAT and FQNNGV.

The treatment or condition label, as the study defines it: in vitro stimulation with specific CMV peptide epitopes to enrich CMV-specific T cells. This entry belongs to a study of T cell repertoires in cytomegalovirus infection (dated by TCRdb to the late 2010s). Context from the whole study: The peptide stimulations were aimed at well-studied HLA-B-restricted epitopes as well as recently identified HLA-C-restricted CMV epitopes, whose presentation resists viral immunomodulation. Donor HLA type was relevant to the analysis, because carriage of CMV infection together with the matching HLA type was indicated by public TCR beta signatures.

Broader findings and caveats from the paper: The ex vivo response was dominated by HLA-C-restricted CMV-specific TCR beta clonotypes, which also provided the single most frequent clonotype in two of eight donors. Cumulative frequency of public TCR beta family members discriminated carriers of CMV infection plus the relevant HLA type in this cohort and an independent roughly 320-donor cohort.

The starting material was cultured PBMCs, obtained from culture after CMV antigen stimulation. The chain is assembled from TRBV11-2 and TRBJ2-5; a tentative D match to TRBD2 spans 5 bases. The TCR sequence derives from a human donor in good health (CMV status not recorded). Some clones in this sample may be carry-over from other donors' samples. For the CDR3, the sequence is CASSLVDLSIQETQYF. The sequenced DNA is TGTGCCAGCAGCTTAGTGGACTTGAGCATCCAAGAGACCCAGTACTTC.